This T cell receptor (beta chain) was profiled in a study of tumour-infiltrating T cells in Burkitt lymphoma. Study context: Productive clonality predicted overall and progression-free survival.

Sequencing used immunoSEQ multiplex PCR; TCRdb keeps in-frame clones, though not all of them. Found here are roughly 15,000 clones, 30% of them singletons; the top ten hold more than 5.5%. This clone was counted only a few times. J was trimmed by 5 bases and V by 11 bases; bases with no gene match: 20. The CDR3 sequence is 16 residues long. Germline V CDR1 and CDR2: LNHDA, SQIVND (reference sequence). Sequenced input: tumor tissue. This receptor was obtained from a human donor with diffuse large B-cell lymphoma. The rearrangement joins TRBV19 to TRBJ2-5; TRBD2 matches 7 bases. For the CDR3, the DNA is TGTGCCTCGGCAGGGCTAGCGGCTCCCGGGGAGGAGACCCAGTACTTC. Its protein is CASAGLAAPGEETQYF.